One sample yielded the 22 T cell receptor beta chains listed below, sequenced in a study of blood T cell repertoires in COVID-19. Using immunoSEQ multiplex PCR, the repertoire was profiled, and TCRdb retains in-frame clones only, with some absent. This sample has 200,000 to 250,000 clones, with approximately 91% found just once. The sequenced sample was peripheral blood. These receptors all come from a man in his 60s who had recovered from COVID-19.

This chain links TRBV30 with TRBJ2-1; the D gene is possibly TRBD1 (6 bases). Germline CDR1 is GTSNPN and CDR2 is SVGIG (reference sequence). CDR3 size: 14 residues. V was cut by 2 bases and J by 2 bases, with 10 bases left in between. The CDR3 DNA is TGTGCCTGGAGTATCGGGACACCCTACAATGAGCAGTTCTTC. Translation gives CAWSIGTPYNEQFF.

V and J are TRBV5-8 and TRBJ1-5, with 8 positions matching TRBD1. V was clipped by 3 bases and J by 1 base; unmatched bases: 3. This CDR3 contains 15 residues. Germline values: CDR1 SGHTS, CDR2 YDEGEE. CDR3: CASSSGGWSNQPQHF. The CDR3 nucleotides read TGTGCCAGCAGCTCAGGGGGCTGGAGCAATCAGCCCCAGCATTTT.

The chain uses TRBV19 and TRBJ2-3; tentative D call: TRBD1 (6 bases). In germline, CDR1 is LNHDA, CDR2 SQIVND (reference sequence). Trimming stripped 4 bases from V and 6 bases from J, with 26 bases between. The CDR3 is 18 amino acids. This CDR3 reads CASSNIAFRGRMGDTQYF. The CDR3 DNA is TGTGCCAGTAGTAATATTGCATTCAGGGGAAGAATGGGGGATACGCAGTATTTT.

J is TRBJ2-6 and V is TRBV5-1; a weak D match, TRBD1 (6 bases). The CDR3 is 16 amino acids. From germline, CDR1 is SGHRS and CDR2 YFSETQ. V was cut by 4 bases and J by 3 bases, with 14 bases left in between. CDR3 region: CASSGDTTFGANVLTF. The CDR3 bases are TGCGCCAGCAGCGGGGACACCACCTTTGGGGCCAACGTCCTGACTTTC.

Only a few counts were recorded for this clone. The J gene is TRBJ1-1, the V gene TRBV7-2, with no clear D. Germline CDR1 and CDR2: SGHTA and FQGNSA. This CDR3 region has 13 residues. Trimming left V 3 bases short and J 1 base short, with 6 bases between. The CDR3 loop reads CASSFQRNTEAFF. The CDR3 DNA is TGTGCCAGCAGCTTTCAGCGGAACACTGAAGCTTTCTTT.

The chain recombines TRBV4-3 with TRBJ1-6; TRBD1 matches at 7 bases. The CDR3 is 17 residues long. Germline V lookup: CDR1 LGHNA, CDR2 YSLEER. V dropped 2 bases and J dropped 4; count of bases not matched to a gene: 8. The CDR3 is CASSQRRDSIYNSPLHF. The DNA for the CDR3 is TGCGCCAGCAGCCAACGTAGGGACAGCATATATAATTCACCCCTCCACTTT.

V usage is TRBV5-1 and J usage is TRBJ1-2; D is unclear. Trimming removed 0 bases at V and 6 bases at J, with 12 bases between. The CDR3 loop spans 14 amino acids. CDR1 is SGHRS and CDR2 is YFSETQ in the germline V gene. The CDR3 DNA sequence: TGCGCCAGCAGCTTGGATTCTCGCGGGAATGGCTACACCTTC. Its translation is CASSLDSRGNGYTF.

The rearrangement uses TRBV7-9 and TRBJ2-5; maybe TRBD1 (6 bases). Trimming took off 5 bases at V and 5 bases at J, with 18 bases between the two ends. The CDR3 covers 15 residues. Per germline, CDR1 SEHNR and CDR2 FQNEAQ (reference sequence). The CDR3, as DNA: TGTGCCAGCAGCCCTTGGGCAGGGGTAAGGGAGACCCAGTACTTC. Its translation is CASSPWAGVRETQYF.

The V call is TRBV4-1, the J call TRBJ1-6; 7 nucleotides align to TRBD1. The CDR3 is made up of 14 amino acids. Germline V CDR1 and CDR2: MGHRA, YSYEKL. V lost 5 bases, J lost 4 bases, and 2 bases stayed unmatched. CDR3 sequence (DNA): TGCGCCAGCAGCGGGACAGCATATAATTCACCCCTCCACTTT. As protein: CASSGTAYNSPLHF.

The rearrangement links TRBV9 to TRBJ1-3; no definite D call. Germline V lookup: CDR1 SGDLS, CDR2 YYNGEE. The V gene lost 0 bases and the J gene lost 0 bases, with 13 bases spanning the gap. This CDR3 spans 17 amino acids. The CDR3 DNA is TGTGCCAGCAGCGTAGTAAGTGGCGGGAGCTCTGGAAACACCATATATTTT. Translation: CASSVVSGGSSGNTIYF.

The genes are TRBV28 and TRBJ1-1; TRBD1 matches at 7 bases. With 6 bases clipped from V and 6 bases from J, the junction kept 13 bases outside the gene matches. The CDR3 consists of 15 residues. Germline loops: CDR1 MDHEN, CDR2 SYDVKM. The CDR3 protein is CASSPPRGLISEAFF. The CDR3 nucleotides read TGTGCCAGCAGCCCCCCGAGGGGGCTAATCTCTGAAGCTTTCTTT.

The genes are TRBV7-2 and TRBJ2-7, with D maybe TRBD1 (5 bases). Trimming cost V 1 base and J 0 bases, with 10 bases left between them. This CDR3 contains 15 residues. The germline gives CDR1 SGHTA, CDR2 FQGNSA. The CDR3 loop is CASSLGAGRSYEQYF. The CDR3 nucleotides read TGTGCCAGCAGCTTAGGGGCAGGGCGCTCCTACGAGCAGTACTTC.

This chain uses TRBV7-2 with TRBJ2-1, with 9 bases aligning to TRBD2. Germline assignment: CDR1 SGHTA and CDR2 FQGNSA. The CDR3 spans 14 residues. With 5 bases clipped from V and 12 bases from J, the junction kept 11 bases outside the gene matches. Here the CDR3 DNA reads TGTGCCAGCAGCCCCCGGGGTAGCGGGAGCCGGCAGTTCTTC. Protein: CASSPRGSGSRQFF.

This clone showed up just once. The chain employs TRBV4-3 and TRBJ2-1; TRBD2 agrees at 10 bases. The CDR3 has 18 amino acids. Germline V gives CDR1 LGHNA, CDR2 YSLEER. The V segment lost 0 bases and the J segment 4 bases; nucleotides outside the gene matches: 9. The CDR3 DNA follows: TGCGCCAGCAGCCAAGATCCTAGCGGGAGCCCCAATTACAATGAGCAGTTCTTC. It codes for CASSQDPSGSPNYNEQFF.

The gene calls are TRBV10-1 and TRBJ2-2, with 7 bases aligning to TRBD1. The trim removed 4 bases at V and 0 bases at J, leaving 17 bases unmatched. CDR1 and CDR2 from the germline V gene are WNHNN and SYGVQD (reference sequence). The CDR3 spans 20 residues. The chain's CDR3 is CASSGASGTDFPANTGELFF. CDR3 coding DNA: TGCGCCAGCAGTGGGGCTTCCGGGACAGATTTTCCCGCGAACACCGGGGAGCTGTTTTTT.

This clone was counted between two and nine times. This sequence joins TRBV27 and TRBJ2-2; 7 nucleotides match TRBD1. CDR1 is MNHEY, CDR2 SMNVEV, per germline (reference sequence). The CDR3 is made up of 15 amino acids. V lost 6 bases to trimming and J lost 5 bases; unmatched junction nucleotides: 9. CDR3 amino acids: CASRLQGLRTGELFF. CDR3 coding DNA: TGTGCCAGCAGACTACAGGGGTTAAGGACCGGGGAGCTGTTTTTT.

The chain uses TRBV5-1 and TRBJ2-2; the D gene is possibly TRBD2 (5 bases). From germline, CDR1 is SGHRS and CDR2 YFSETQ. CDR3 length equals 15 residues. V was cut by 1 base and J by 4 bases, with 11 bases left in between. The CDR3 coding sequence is TGCGCCAGCAGCTTGTCGGGAAGCGGCACCGGGGAGCTGTTTTTT. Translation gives CASSLSGSGTGELFF.

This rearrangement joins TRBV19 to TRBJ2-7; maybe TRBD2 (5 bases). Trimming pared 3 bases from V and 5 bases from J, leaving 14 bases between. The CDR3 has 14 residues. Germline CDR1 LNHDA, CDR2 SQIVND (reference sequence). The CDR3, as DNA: TGTGCCAGTAGTATCCGGGATTTTGAGGACGAGCAGTACTTC. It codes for CASSIRDFEDEQYF.

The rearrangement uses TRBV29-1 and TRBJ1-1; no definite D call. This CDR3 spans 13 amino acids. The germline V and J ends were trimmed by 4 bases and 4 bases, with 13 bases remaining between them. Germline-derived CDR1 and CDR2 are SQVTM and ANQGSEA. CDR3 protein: CSVGRDRGTEAFF. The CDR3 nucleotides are TGCAGCGTTGGCCGGGATCGGGGCACTGAAGCTTTCTTT.

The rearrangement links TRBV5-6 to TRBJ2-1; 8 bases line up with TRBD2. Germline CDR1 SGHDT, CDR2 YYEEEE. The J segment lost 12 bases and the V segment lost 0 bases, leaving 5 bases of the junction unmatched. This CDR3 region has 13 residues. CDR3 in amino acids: CASSLGGGTRQFF. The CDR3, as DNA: TGTGCCAGCAGCTTGGGAGGCGGGACTAGGCAGTTCTTC.

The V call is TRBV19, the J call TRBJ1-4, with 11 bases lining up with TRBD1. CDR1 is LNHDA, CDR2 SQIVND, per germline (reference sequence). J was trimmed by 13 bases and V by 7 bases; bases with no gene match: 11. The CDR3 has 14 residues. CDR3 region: CASTDRGRVQGLFF. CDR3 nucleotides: TGTGCCAGTACGGACAGGGGGCGCGTACAGGGACTGTTTTTT. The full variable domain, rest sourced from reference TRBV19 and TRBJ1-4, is DGGITQSPKYLFRKEGQNVTLSCEQNLNHDAMYWYRQDPGQGLRLIYYSQIVNDFQKGDIAEGYSVSREKKESFPLTVTSAQKNPTAFYLCASTDRGRVQGLFFGSGTQLSVL.

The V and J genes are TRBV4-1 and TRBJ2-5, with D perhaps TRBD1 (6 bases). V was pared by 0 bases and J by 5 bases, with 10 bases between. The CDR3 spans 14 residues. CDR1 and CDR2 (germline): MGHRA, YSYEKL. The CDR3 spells CASSQDWTAETQYF. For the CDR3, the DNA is TGCGCCAGCAGCCAAGATTGGACAGCGGAGACCCAGTACTTC.